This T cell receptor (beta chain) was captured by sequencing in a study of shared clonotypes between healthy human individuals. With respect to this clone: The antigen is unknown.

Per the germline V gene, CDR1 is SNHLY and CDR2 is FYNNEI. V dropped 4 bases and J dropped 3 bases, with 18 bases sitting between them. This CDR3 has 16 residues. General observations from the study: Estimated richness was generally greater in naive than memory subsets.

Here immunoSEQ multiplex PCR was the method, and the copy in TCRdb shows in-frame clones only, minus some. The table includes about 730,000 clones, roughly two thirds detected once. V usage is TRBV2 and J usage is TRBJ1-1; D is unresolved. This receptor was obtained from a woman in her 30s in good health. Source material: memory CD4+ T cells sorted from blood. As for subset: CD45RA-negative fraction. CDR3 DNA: TGTGCCAGCAGTGGAAATTTCGGGAGGGTTGACACTGAAGCTTTCTTT. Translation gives CASSGNFGRVDTEAFF.